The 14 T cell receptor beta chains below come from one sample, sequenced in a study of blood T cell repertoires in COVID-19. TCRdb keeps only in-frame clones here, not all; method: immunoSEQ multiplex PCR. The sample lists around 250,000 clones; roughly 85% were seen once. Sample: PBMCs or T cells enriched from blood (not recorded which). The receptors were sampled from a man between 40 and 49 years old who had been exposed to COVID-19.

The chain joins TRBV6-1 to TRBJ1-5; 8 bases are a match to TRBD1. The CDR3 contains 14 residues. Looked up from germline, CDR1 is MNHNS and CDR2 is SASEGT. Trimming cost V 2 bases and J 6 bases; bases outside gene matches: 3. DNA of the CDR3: TGTGCCAGCAGTGAAACAGGGGGAAGTCAGCCCCAGCATTTT. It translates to CASSETGGSQPQHF.

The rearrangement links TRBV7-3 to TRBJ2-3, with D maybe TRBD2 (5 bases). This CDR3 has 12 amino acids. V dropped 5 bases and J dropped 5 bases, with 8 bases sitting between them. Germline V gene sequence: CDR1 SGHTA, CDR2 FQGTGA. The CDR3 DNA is TGTGCCAGCAGCCCACGGGGAGATACGCAGTATTTT. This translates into CASSPRGDTQYF.

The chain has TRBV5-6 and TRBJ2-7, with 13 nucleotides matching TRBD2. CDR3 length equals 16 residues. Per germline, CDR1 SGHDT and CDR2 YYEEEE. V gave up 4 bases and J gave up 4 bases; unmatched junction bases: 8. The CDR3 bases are TGTGCCAGCAGCCGACGGACTAGCGGGAGTTTGTACGAGCAGTACTTC. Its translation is CASSRRTSGSLYEQYF.

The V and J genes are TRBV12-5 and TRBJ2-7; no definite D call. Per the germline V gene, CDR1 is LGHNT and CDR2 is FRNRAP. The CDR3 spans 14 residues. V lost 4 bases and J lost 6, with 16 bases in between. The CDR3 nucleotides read TGTGCTAGTGGTTCAGGTGTAGGATCAAGCGAGCAGTACTTC. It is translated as CASGSGVGSSEQYF. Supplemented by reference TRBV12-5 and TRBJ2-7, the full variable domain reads DARVTQTPRHKVTEMGQEVTMRCQPILGHNTVFWYRQTMMQGLELLAYFRNRAPLDDSGMPKDRFSAEMPDATLATLKIQPSEPRDSAVYFCASGSGVGSSEQYFGPGTRLTVT.

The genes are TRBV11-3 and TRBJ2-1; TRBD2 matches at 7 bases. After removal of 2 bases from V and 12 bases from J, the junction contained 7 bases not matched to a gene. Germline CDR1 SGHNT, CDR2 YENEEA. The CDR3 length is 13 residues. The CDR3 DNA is TGTGCCAGCAGCTTAAACTTCCTAGCGGCGCAGTTCTTC. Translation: CASSLNFLAAQFF.

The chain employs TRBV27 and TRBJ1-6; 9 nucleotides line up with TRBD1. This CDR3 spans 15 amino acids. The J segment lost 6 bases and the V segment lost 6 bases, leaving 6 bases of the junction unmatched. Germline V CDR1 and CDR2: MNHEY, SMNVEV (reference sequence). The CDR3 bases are TGTGCCAGCAGGGGGACAGGGTCCGGTAATTCACCCCTCCACTTT. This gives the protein CASRGTGSGNSPLHF.

The CDR3 nucleotides read TGTGCCAGCAGTGGGTCTCGGGCCGGGGAGCTGTTTTTT. This sequence encodes CASSGSRAGELFF. The chain employs TRBV2 and TRBJ2-2; no clear D. There are 13 residues in the CDR3. CDR1 SNHLY and CDR2 FYNNEI come from the germline V gene. V was shortened by 4 bases and J by 6 bases, with 9 bases between the two germline ends. Full variable domain (rest looked up from reference TRBV2 and TRBJ2-2): EPEVTQTPSHQVTQMGQEVILRCVPISNHLYFYWYRQILGQKVEFLVSFYNNEISEKSEIFDDQFSVERPDGSNFTLKIRSTKLEDSAMYFCASSGSRAGELFFGEGSRLTVL.

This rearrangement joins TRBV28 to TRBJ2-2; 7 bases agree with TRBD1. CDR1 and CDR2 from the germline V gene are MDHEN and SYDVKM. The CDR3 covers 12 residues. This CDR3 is CALSGGAGELFF. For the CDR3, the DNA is TGTGCGCTTTCAGGGGGAGCCGGGGAGCTGTTTTTT.

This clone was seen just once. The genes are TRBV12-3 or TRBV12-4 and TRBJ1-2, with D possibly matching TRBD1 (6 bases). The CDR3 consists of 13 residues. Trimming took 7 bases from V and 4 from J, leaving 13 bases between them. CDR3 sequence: CASTYGQRYGYTF. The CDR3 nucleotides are TGTGCCAGCACCTACGGACAGCGCTATGGCTACACCTTC.

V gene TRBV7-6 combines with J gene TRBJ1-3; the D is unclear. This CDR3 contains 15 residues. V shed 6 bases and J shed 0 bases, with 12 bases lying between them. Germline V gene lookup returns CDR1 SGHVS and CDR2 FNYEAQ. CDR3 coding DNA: TGTGCCAGCAGACCAACCCTATTCTCTGGAAACACCATATATTTT. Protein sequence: CASRPTLFSGNTIYF.

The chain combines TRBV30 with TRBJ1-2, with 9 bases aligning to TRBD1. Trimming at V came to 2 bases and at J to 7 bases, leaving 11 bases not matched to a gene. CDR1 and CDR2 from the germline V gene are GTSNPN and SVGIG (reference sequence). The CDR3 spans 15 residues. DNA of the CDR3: TGTGCCTGGAGTACCCCCGGGGACAGGGTCGTTGGCTACACCTTC. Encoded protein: CAWSTPGDRVVGYTF.

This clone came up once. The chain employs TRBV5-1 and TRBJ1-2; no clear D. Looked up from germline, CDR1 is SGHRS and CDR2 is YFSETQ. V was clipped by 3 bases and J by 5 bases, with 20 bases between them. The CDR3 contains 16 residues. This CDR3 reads CASSSGGRGPGYGYTF. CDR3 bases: TGCGCCAGCAGCTCCGGAGGGAGAGGGCCGGGGTATGGCTACACCTTC. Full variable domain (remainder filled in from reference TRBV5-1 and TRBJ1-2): KAGVTQTPRYLIKTRGQQVTLSCSPISGHRSVSWYQQTPGQGLQFLFEYFSETQRNKGNFPGRFSGRQFSNSRSEMNVSTLELGDSALYLCASSSGGRGPGYGYTFGSGTRLTVV.

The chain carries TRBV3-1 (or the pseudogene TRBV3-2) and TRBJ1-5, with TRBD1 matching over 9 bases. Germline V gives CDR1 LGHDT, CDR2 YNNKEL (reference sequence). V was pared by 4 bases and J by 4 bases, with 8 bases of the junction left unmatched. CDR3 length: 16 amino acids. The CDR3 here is CASSRRDRVGNQPQHF. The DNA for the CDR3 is TGTGCCAGCAGCCGACGGGACAGGGTTGGGAATCAGCCCCAGCATTTT.

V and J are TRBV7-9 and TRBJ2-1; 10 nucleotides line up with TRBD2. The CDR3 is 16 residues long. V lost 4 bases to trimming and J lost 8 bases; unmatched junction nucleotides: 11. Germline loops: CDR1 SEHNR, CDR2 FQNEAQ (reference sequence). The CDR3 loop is CASSSTPGLAGDEQFF. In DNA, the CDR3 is TGTGCCAGCAGCTCCACCCCGGGCCTAGCGGGGGATGAGCAGTTCTTC.